Below, 29 T cell receptor beta chains from the same sample are listed, as sequenced in a study of lymphopenia after photon versus proton radiotherapy. The method was immunoSEQ multiplex PCR; TCRdb's version includes in-frame clones alone and lacks a portion of them. The data hold roughly 32,000 clones, with approximately 95% observed a single time. Material: peripheral blood, obtained from a patient treated with photon-based radiotherapy. All receptors come from a woman in her forties or fifties with cholangiocarcinoma.

This clone was detected once. The rearrangement links TRBV18 to TRBJ2-5, with 7 bases matching TRBD1. CDR3 size: 13 residues. The germline V gene has CDR1 KGHSH and CDR2 LQKENI. After removal of 6 bases from V and 4 bases from J, the junction contained 5 bases not matched to a gene. The CDR3 nucleotides read TGTGCCAGCTCCCGGGACAGATCAGAGACCCAGTACTTC. Its protein product is CASSRDRSETQYF.

This chain connects TRBV10-2 to TRBJ1-5; no clear D. Trimming stripped 0 bases from V and 0 bases from J, with 9 bases between. Germline CDR1 and CDR2: WSHSY and SAAADI. The CDR3 sequence is 16 residues long. The CDR3 region is CASSESLGFSNQPQHF. CDR3 DNA sequence: TGCGCCAGCAGTGAGTCGTTGGGGTTTAGCAATCAGCCCCAGCATTTT.

The chain couples TRBV7-9 to TRBJ1-1; unclear D gene. Germline loops: CDR1 SEHNR, CDR2 FQNEAQ (reference sequence). Between the trimmed V and J ends, which lost 3 bases and 11 bases, there was a span of 10 bases. The CDR3 is made up of 11 amino acids. DNA for the CDR3: TGTGCCAGCAGCTTCGGAGGAGTGGCTTTCTTT. Amino acids: CASSFGGVAFF. The full variable domain, its missing parts supplied by reference TRBV7-9 and TRBJ1-1, is DTGVSQNPRHKITKRGQNVTFRCDPISEHNRLYWYRQTLGQGPEFLTYFQNEAQLEKSRLLSDRFSAERPKGSFSTLEIQRTEQGDSAMYLCASSFGGVAFFGQGTRLTVV.

The gene calls are TRBV7-8 and TRBJ1-1, with 10 bases matching TRBD1. CDR1 and CDR2 (germline): SGHVS, FQNEAQ. The CDR3 contains 15 residues. The V and J ends lost 2 bases and 3 bases, in that order; junction bases with no gene match: 3. The CDR3 nucleotides are TGTGCCAGCAGCTTACGCGACAGGGGGCACACTGAAGCTTTCTTT. It codes for CASSLRDRGHTEAFF.

The chain combines TRBV18 with TRBJ1-1; a weak D match, TRBD1 (5 bases). Germline V gene data show CDR1 as KGHSH and CDR2 as LQKENI. The CDR3 loop spans 14 amino acids. V was clipped by 5 bases and J by 3 bases, with 13 bases between them. CDR3 sequence reads: CASSSGGVDTEAFF. The CDR3 nucleotides read TGTGCCAGCTCATCCGGGGGGGTGGACACTGAAGCTTTCTTT.

The chain carries TRBV7-9 and TRBJ2-3; 13 bases map to TRBD2. The germline V gene encodes CDR1 SEHNR and CDR2 FQNEAQ (reference sequence). V shed 4 bases and J 6 bases; nucleotides not matched to a gene: 4. The CDR3 has 15 amino acids. The DNA for the CDR3 is TGTGCCAGCAGCTCCGGGACTAGCGGGGCCGATACGCAGTATTTT. This translates into CASSSGTSGADTQYF.

The CDR3 sequence: CASSFLRVSGTGELFF. DNA for the CDR3: TGTGCCAGCAGCTTCCTCCGGGTTTCGGGCACCGGGGAGCTGTTTTTT. The chain joins TRBV7-9 to TRBJ2-2; D is unclear. The V end lost 3 bases, the J end lost 4 bases, and 15 bases lay between the germline ends. The length of the CDR3 is 16 residues. CDR1 is SEHNR and CDR2 is FQNEAQ in the germline V gene (reference sequence).

This rearrangement joins TRBV7-8 to TRBJ2-3; 7 positions agree with TRBD2. With 3 bases clipped from V and 4 bases from J, the junction kept 7 bases outside the gene matches. This CDR3 comprises 15 residues. CDR1 and CDR2 from the germline V gene are SGHVS and FQNEAQ. CDR3 sequence reads: CASSFAGRVSDTQYF. The CDR3 DNA is TGTGCCAGCAGCTTTGCGGGGAGGGTTTCAGATACGCAGTATTTT.

This chain joins TRBV19 and TRBJ1-1; the D gene is possibly TRBD1 (5 bases). Trimming removed 7 bases at V and 1 base at J, with 13 bases between. Looked up from germline, CDR1 is LNHDA and CDR2 is SQIVND (reference sequence). The CDR3 totals 14 residues. The CDR3 protein is CASTSGRANTEAFF. The CDR3 DNA follows: TGTGCCAGTACTAGCGGCAGGGCGAACACTGAAGCTTTCTTT.

The chain uses TRBV30 and TRBJ1-5; 8 bases match TRBD1. The CDR3 covers 14 residues. After removal of 3 bases from V and 7 bases from J, the junction contained 8 bases not matched to a gene. Germline V gene lookup returns CDR1 GTSNPN and CDR2 SVGIG (reference sequence). CDR3 DNA: TGTGCCTGGAGCTTAAACAGGGGGGGACAGCCCCAGCATTTT. This encodes CAWSLNRGGQPQHF.

V and J are TRBV7-2 and TRBJ2-1; D is unclear. V dropped 2 bases and J dropped 7 bases, with 15 bases sitting between them. Germline V gives CDR1 SGHTA, CDR2 FQGNSA. The CDR3 spans 15 residues. CDR3 sequence (DNA): TGTGCCAGCAGCTTATTGGTTACCTTGTGGAATGAGCAGTTCTTC. Translation: CASSLLVTLWNEQFF.

The rearrangement joins TRBV19 to TRBJ1-1; D unresolved. V lost 0 bases and J lost 1, with 3 bases in between. CDR1 is LNHDA, CDR2 SQIVND, per germline (reference sequence). This CDR3 is built from 13 residues. CDR3 bases: TGTGCCAGTAGTATAGATGGGAACACTGAAGCTTTCTTT. Translating it yields CASSIDGNTEAFF.

The chain recombines TRBV11-2 with TRBJ2-1; a weak D match, TRBD2 (5 bases). The V end was cut by 5 bases, the J end by 6 bases, with 17 bases between. The CDR3 covers 15 residues. In germline, CDR1 is SGHAT, CDR2 FQNNGV. The CDR3 region is CASSTRPSSPNEQFF. CDR3 bases: TGTGCCAGCAGCACTAGACCGTCCTCCCCCAATGAGCAGTTCTTC.

The chain links TRBV6-5 to TRBJ1-1, with D perhaps matching TRBD1 (5 bases). The CDR3 is 15 amino acids. V lost 4 bases and J 6 bases, leaving 18 bases between the germline ends. CDR1 MNHEY and CDR2 SVGAGI come from the germline V gene. This CDR3 is CASSSPPGGTSEAFF. CDR3 coding DNA: TGTGCCAGCAGTTCCCCACCGGGGGGTACCTCTGAAGCTTTCTTT.

The chain combines TRBV12-5 with TRBJ2-7, with 13 bases lining up with TRBD2. The germline CDR1 and CDR2 sequences are LGHNT and FRNRAP. V shed 5 bases, J shed 5 bases, and the junction held 6 bases outside the gene matches. This CDR3 spans 15 amino acids. Here the CDR3 DNA reads TGTGCTAGTGGTCTAGGACTAGCGGGGGACCACGAGCAGTACTTC. It translates to CASGLGLAGDHEQYF. Complete variable domain (other parts from reference TRBV12-5 and TRBJ2-7): DARVTQTPRHKVTEMGQEVTMRCQPILGHNTVFWYRQTMMQGLELLAYFRNRAPLDDSGMPKDRFSAEMPDATLATLKIQPSEPRDSAVYFCASGLGLAGDHEQYFGPGTRLTVT.

The count of this clone is one. The gene calls are TRBV6-5 and TRBJ2-7, with TRBD1 matching over 10 bases. CDR1 and CDR2 (germline): MNHEY, SVGAGI. V lost 0 bases and J lost 4; bases outside the gene matches: 3. The CDR3 runs 15 residues. For the CDR3, the DNA is TGTGCCAGCAGTTACTCGACAGGGGGCGTGTACGAGCAGTACTTC. Its protein product is CASSYSTGGVYEQYF.

V and J are TRBV5-4 and TRBJ1-2, with D maybe TRBD1 (5 bases). Germline CDR1 reads SGHNT; CDR2 reads YYREEE (reference sequence). Between the trimmed V and J ends, which lost 1 base and 2 bases, there was a span of 12 bases. CDR3 length equals 15 residues. CDR3 residues: CASSLQGVQNYGYTF. The CDR3 coding sequence is TGTGCCAGCAGCTTGCAGGGTGTCCAGAACTATGGCTACACCTTC.

The genes are TRBV7-2 and TRBJ2-5; no clear D. Trimming cost V 0 bases and J 2 bases, with 16 bases left between them. CDR3 length: 17 amino acids. Germline V CDR1 and CDR2: SGHTA, FQGNSA. CDR3 region: CASSLAGSPLLQETQYF. CDR3 coding DNA: TGTGCCAGCAGCTTAGCCGGTAGCCCGCTCCTTCAAGAGACCCAGTACTTC.

The chain couples TRBV7-9 to TRBJ1-1; D not certain. The germline CDR1 and CDR2 sequences are SEHNR and FQNEAQ (reference sequence). The V gene lost 5 bases and the J gene lost 0 bases, with 7 bases spanning the gap. The CDR3 extends over 13 amino acids. Written as DNA, the CDR3 is TGTGCCAGCAGCCGAGGGTTGAACACTGAAGCTTTCTTT. Encoded protein: CASSRGLNTEAFF.

This rearrangement joins TRBV30 to TRBJ2-4; D is uncertain. V was trimmed by 0 bases and J by 3 bases, leaving 12 bases between them. There are 15 residues in the CDR3. Germline-derived CDR1 and CDR2 are GTSNPN and SVGIG (reference sequence). Here the CDR3 reads CAWSVNVIVKNIQYF. For the CDR3, the DNA is TGTGCCTGGAGTGTAAACGTTATAGTCAAAAACATTCAGTACTTC.

The chain links TRBV19 to TRBJ2-1; D perhaps matches TRBD1 (6 bases). CDR1 and CDR2 from the germline V gene are LNHDA and SQIVND (reference sequence). This CDR3 has 15 residues. Trimming shortened V by 1 base and J by 5 bases, and 12 bases separated the two germline ends. CDR3 in amino acids: CASSIVGARHNEQFF. The DNA for the CDR3 is TGTGCCAGTAGTATAGTGGGGGCACGACACAATGAGCAGTTCTTC.

The gene calls are TRBV7-9 and TRBJ2-7, with 9 bases fitting TRBD1. CDR3 length: 16 residues. V was clipped by 3 bases and J by 3 bases; unmatched bases: 9. From germline, CDR1 is SEHNR and CDR2 FQNEAQ (reference sequence). CDR3 DNA sequence: TGTGCCAGCAGCTTTACAGGGGGCGTAGGTAACTACGAGCAGTACTTC. Translated: CASSFTGGVGNYEQYF.

The rearrangement joins TRBV4-3 to TRBJ2-7; TRBD1 matches at 10 bases. V shed 0 bases and J 4 bases; nucleotides not matched to a gene: 6. Germline V gene data show CDR1 as LGHNA and CDR2 as YSLEER. This CDR3 has 16 amino acids. The CDR3 sequence is CASSQDRTGGSYEQYF. CDR3 coding DNA: TGCGCCAGCAGCCAAGATCGGACAGGGGGTAGTTACGAGCAGTACTTC.

The chain combines TRBV5-1 with TRBJ2-2; TRBD1 agrees at 9 bases. The CDR3 is made up of 14 amino acids. Germline V gene lookup returns CDR1 SGHRS and CDR2 YFSETQ. V shed 2 bases and J 7 bases; nucleotides not matched to a gene: 3. The CDR3 loop reads CASSLSTGGGELFF. DNA of the CDR3: TGCGCCAGCAGCTTATCGACAGGGGGCGGGGAGCTGTTTTTT.

The chain employs TRBV7-8 and TRBJ1-2, with D perhaps TRBD1 (5 bases). This CDR3 is built from 14 residues. V was trimmed by 5 bases and J by 0 bases, leaving 10 bases between them. CDR1 is SGHVS, CDR2 FQNEAQ, per germline. CDR3 nucleotides: TGTGCCAGCAGCCTGACAGAGCCTAACTATGGCTACACCTTC. Its translation is CASSLTEPNYGYTF.

This clone occurred once. The chain employs TRBV4-3 and TRBJ1-5, with D perhaps matching TRBD1 (6 bases). The germline V gene encodes CDR1 LGHNA and CDR2 YSLEER. V lost 4 bases, J lost 4 bases, and 8 bases lay in between. The CDR3 spans 13 residues. The CDR3 spells CASSLRGNQPQHF. DNA of the CDR3: TGCGCCAGCAGCCTGAGGGGGAATCAGCCCCAGCATTTT.

The rearrangement joins TRBV5-6 to TRBJ1-2, with D possibly TRBD1 on 5 matching bases. The V gene lost 2 bases and the J gene lost 4 bases, with 9 bases spanning the gap. CDR1 is SGHDT and CDR2 is YYEEEE in the germline V gene. There are 13 residues in the CDR3. CDR3 sequence: CASSLVRGYGYTF. In DNA form, the CDR3 reads TGTGCCAGCAGCTTAGTAAGGGGCTATGGCTACACCTTC.

This chain joins TRBV10-3 and TRBJ1-2; unclear D gene. The V gene's germline CDR1 is ENHRY and CDR2 SYGVKD. V was trimmed by 8 bases and J by 4 bases, leaving 14 bases between them. This CDR3 has 13 amino acids. CDR3 DNA sequence: TGTGCCATCCGGATCTCAACCTCCTATGGCTACACCTTC. Translated: CAIRISTSYGYTF.

J is TRBJ1-1 and V is TRBV4-3, with a weak D call TRBD1 (5 bases). Germline CDR1 is LGHNA and CDR2 is YSLEER. With 0 bases removed from V and 1 base from J, the gap between germline ends came to 9 bases. This CDR3 is 15 amino acids long. CDR3 in amino acids: CASSQDRGGNTEAFF. CDR3 DNA: TGCGCCAGCAGCCAAGATAGGGGAGGGAACACTGAAGCTTTCTTT.